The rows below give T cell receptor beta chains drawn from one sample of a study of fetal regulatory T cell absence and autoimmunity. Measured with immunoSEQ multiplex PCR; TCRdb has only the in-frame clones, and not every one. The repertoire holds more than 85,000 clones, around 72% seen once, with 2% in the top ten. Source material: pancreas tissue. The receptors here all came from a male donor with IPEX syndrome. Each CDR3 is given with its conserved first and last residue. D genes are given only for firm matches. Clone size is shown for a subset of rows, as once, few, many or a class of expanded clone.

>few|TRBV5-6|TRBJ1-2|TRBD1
TGTGCCAGCAGCTTGGGGCAGGGGGCAAACTATGGCTACACCTTC
CASSLGQGANYGYTF
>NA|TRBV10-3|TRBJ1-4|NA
TGTGCCATCAGTCCCGGACGGACAACTAATGAAAAACTGTTTTTT
CAISPGRTTNEKLFF
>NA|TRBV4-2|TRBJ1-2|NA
TGTGCCAGCAGCCAAGGCGGAGTGCAGCGACCTAACTATGGCTACACCTTC
CASSQGGVQRPNYGYTF
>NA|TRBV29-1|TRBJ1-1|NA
TGCAGCGTGACCAGGGGTAACACTGAAGCTTTCTTT
CSVTRGNTEAFF
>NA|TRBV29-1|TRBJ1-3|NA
TGCAGCGTCCGGGTCTCTGGAAACACCATATATTTT
CSVRVSGNTIYF
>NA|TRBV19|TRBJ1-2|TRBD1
TGTGCCAGTGGGACAGGGAGTGGCTACACCTTC
CASGTGSGYTF
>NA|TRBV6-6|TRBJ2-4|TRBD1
TGTGCCAGCAGGCGGACAGGGGGGAGGGACATTCAGTACTTC
CASRRTGGRDIQYF
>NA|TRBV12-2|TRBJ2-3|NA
TGTGCAAGTCGCCAGACTAGCGGGGGGTGTAAGGTTACGCAGTATTTT
CASRQTSGGCKVTQYF
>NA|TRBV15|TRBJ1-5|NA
TGTGCCACCAGCAGTCGCGGGGAAGTCAATCAGCCCCAGCATTTT
CATSSRGEVNQPQHF
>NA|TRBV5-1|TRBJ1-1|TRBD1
TGCGCCAGCAGCTTTACTCCGGGACAGGGAATTAGGACTGAAGCTTTCTTT
CASSFTPGQGIRTEAFF
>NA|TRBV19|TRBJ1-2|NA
TGTGCCAGTAGTATCCACCCGAGTATGGTACCAAACTATGGCTACACCTTC
CASSIHPSMVPNYGYTF
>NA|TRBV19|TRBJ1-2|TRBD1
TGTGCCAGTAGTATTGACAGGGGTACCTATGGCTACACCTTC
CASSIDRGTYGYTF
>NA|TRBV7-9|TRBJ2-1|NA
TGTGCCAGCAGCTTCCCGGGCCCCTCCTACAATGGGCAGTTCTTC
CASSFPGPSYNGQFF
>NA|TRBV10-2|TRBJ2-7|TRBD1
TGCGCCAGCAGTGAGTCCGGGACAGGGTTGGGCTACGAGCAGTACTTC
CASSESGTGLGYEQYF
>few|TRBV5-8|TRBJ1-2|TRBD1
TGTGCCAGCAGAGCGAAAGGGGGCGCCCATGGCTACACCTTC
CASRAKGGAHGYTF
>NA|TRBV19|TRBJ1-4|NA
TGTGCCAGTAGACATAATGAAAAACTGTTTTTT
CASRHNEKLFF
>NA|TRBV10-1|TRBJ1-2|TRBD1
TGCGCCAGCAGTGGTGGAGGGGGCGACTATGGCTACACCTTC
CASSGGGGDYGYTF
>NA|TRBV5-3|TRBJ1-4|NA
TGTGCCACCCTCGGGGGGGCGCTTAATGAAAAACTGTTTTTT
CATLGGALNEKLFF
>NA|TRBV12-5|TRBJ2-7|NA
TGTGCTAGTGGTTTGGTAGTGTGGGGGTTTTACTACGAGCAGTACTTC
CASGLVVWGFYYEQYF
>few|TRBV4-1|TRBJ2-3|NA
TGCGCCAGCAGCCACGACGGAGATACGCAGTATTTT
CASSHDGDTQYF
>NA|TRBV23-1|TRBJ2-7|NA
TGCGCCAGCAGTCAAGGAAATGGATATAAGGGGGTAGTTGACGAGCAGTACTTC
CASSQGNGYKGVVDEQYF
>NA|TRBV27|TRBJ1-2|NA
TGTGCCAGCAGTCGACGGCCGTACTATGGCTACACCTTC
CASSRRPYYGYTF
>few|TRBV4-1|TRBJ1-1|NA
TGCGCCAGCAGCCAAGTATCGAGGGCTACTGAAGCTTTCTTT
CASSQVSRATEAFF
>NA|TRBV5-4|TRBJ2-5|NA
TGTGCCAGCAGCTTGGGGCGGGGACAAGAGACCCAGTACTTC
CASSLGRGQETQYF
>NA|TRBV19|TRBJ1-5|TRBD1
TGTGCCAGTACCATTCTCGGGACAGCTAACAATCAGCCCCAGCATTTT
CASTILGTANNQPQHF
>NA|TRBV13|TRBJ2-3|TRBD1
TGTGCCAGCAGCTTAGCTAGGACAGGGAATCCGCAGTATTTT
CASSLARTGNPQYF
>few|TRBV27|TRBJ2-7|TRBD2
TGTGCCAGCGGACTAGCGGGACGGAGCCACGAGCAGTACTTC
CASGLAGRSHEQYF
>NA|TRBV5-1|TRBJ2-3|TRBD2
TGCGCCAGCAGCTTGGCTAGCGGAAGCACAGATACGCAGTATTTT
CASSLASGSTDTQYF
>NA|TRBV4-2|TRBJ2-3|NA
TGTGCCAGCAGCCAAGGTGTGGATACGCAGTATTTT
CASSQGVDTQYF
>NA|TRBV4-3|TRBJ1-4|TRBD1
TGCGCCAGCAGCCCCGTGACAGGGATCAATGAAAAACTGTTTTTT
CASSPVTGINEKLFF
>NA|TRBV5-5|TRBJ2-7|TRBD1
TGTGCCAGCAGCTTGTACCCGGGACAGGGGGTTTACGAGCAGTACTTC
CASSLYPGQGVYEQYF
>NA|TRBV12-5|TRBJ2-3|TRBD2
TGTGCTAGACACCAACCTCGTGGAGCGGGGTCCCCACAAGATACGCAGTATTTT
CARHQPRGAGSPQDTQYF
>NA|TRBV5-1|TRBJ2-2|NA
TGCGCCAGCAGGGACACCGGGGAGCTGTTTTTT
CASRDTGELFF
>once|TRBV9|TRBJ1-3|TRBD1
TGTGCCAGCAGCGGACAGGGTGGAAACACCATATATTTT
CASSGQGGNTIYF
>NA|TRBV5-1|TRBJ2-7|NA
TGCGCCAGCAGCTTGGGTGGTATGGAGCAGTACTTC
CASSLGGMEQYF
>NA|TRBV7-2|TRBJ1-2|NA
TGTGCCAGCAGCTTAAGGGTTAAGACAGGTGGCTACACCTTC
CASSLRVKTGGYTF
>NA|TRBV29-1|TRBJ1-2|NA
TGCAGCGTTTGGGAGTTAGGGAAATATGGCTACACCTTC
CSVWELGKYGYTF
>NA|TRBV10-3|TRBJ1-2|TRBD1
TGTGCCATCAACAGGGGCGGACGTGGCTACACCTTC
CAINRGGRGYTF
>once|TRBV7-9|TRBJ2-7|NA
TGTGCCAGCAGCCCCGGAGGTCACGAGCAGTACTTC
CASSPGGHEQYF
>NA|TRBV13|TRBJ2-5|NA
TGTGCCAGCGGACTGGGGACGGTCAAAGAGACCCAGTACTTC
CASGLGTVKETQYF
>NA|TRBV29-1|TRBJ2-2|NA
TGCAGCGTTGATCGGGGGCATACCGGGGAGCTGTTTTTT
CSVDRGHTGELFF
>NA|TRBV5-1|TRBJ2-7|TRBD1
TGCGCCAGCAGCTTGGTCCCGGGACAGGGCTACGAGCAGTACTTC
CASSLVPGQGYEQYF
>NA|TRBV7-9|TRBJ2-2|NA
TGTGCCAGCAGCTTGCGGTCCGCGGGGGAGCTGTTTTTT
CASSLRSAGELFF
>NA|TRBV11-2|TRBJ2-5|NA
TGTGCCAGCAGCCAGGTGGGGCAGGCCCTGGAGACCCAGTACTTC
CASSQVGQALETQYF
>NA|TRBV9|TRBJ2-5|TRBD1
TGTGCCAGCAGCGGGGGAGGACAGGGGGCTTTCCAAGAGACCCAGTACTTC
CASSGGGQGAFQETQYF
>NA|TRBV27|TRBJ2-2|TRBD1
TGTGCCAGCAGTTACGCCCCAGACAGGGGAAGGGGGACCGGGGAGCTGTTTTTT
CASSYAPDRGRGTGELFF
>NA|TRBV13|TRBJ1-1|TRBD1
TGTGCCAGCAGCTTTCCTTACGACAGGGAGGGTGAAGCTTTCTTT
CASSFPYDREGEAFF
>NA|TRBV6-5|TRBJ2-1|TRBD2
TGTGCCAGCAGCGCACCTAGCGGGGGTTTCAATGAGCAGTTCTTC
CASSAPSGGFNEQFF
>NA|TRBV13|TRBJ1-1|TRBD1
TGTGCCAGCAGCCTCACAGGGGTTGGGACTGAAGCTTTCTTT
CASSLTGVGTEAFF
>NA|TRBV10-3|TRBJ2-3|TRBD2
TGTGCCATCAGTGAGGGACTAGCGGGACCAGATACGCAGTATTTT
CAISEGLAGPDTQYF
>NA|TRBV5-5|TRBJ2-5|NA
TGTGCCAGCAGCTCCTTTTCAGAGACCCAGTACTTC
CASSSFSETQYF
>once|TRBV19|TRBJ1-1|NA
TGTGCCAGTAGTATCCTTTATCGGGCAGGGGACACTGAAGCTTTCTTT
CASSILYRAGDTEAFF